The 3 T cell receptor beta chains below come from one sample, sequenced in a study of OX40 agonist ivuxolimab in advanced cancers. Sequencing was performed with immunoSEQ multiplex PCR; in TCRdb, only in-frame clones are kept and a portion is missing. The sample has some 140,000 clones; just over 90% are singletons. The sequencing used CD4+ or CD8+ T cells sorted from blood, collected in a trial of the OX40 agonist ivuxolimab. The receptors shown here come from an adult with an advanced solid tumor such as melanoma, head and neck, liver or kidney cancer.

This clone was found a few times. The V gene is TRBV19, the J gene TRBJ1-1; D gene uncertain. V was trimmed by 7 bases and J by 1 base, leaving 16 bases between them. Germline V gives CDR1 LNHDA, CDR2 SQIVND (reference sequence). The CDR3 spans 15 residues. CDR3 in amino acids: CASNHRVAGNTEAFF. The DNA for the CDR3 is TGTGCCAGTAATCATAGGGTAGCAGGGAACACTGAAGCTTTCTTT.

The chain employs TRBV7-2 and TRBJ1-1, with TRBD1 matching 8 bases. The CDR3 is made up of 13 amino acids. V was pared by 5 bases and J by 8 bases, with 7 bases of the junction left unmatched. In germline, CDR1 is SGHTA, CDR2 FQGNSA. In nucleotides, the CDR3 is TGTGCCAGCAGCCTGGGGACAGGAGTGGAAGCTTTCTTT. Residues: CASSLGTGVEAFF. The full variable domain, rest sourced from reference TRBV7-2 and TRBJ1-1, is GAGVSQSPSNKVTEKGKDVELRCDPISGHTALYWYRQSLGQGLEFLIYFQGNSAPDKSGLPSDRFSAERTGGSVSTLTIQRTQQEDSAVYLCASSLGTGVEAFFGQGTRLTVV.

V and J are TRBV29-1 and TRBJ1-3; TRBD1 is a possible D gene (6 bases). CDR1 is SQVTM, CDR2 ANQGSEA, per germline. Trimming pared 3 bases from V and 2 bases from J, leaving 17 bases between. This CDR3 comprises 16 residues. CDR3 region: CSVETRAGAAGNTIYF. CDR3 nucleotides: TGCAGCGTTGAGACCCGCGCGGGGGCCGCTGGAAACACCATATATTTT. Combining the CDR3 with reference TRBV29-1 and TRBJ1-3 gives the whole variable domain SAVISQKPSRDICQRGTSLTIQCQVDSQVTMMFWYRQQPGQSLTLIATANQGSEATYESGFVIDKFPISRPNLTFSTLTVSNMSPEDSSIYLCSVETRAGAAGNTIYFGEGSWLTVV.